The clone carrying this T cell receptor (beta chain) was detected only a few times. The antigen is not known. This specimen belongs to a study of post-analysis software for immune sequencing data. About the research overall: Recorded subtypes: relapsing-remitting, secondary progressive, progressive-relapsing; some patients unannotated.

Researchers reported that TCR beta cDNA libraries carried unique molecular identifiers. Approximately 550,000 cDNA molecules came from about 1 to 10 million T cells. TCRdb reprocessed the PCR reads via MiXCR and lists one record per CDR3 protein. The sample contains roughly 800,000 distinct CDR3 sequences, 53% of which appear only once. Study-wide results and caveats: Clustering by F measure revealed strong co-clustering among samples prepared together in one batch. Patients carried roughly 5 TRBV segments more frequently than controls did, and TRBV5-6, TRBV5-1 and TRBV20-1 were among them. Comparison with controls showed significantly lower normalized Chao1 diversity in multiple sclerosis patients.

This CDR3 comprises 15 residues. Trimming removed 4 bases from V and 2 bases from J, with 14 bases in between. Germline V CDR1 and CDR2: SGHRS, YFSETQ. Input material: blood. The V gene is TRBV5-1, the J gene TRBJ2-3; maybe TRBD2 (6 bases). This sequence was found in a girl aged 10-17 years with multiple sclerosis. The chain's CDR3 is CASSASGLDTDTQYF. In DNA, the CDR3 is TGCGCCAGCAGCGCCTCGGGACTCGACACAGATACGCAGTATTTT.